This T cell receptor beta chain was found in a study of OX40 agonist ivuxolimab in advanced cancers. Overall study context: The study reported partial responses in three patients: one hepatocellular carcinoma, two cutaneous melanoma. Study results and caveats: Among expanded peripheral T cells, antigen specificity went undetermined.

Autoimmune disease history or systemic immunosuppression barred patients. Sequenced by immunoSEQ multiplex PCR; TCRdb stores in-frame clones only, minus some. The sample lists tens of thousands of clones; around 86% were seen once. V was pared by 7 bases and J by 3 bases, with 6 bases of the junction left unmatched. Germline V CDR1 and CDR2: SGHVS, FNYEAQ. The CDR3 has 14 amino acids. As to this clone: The target antigen is unknown.

The specimen was CD4+ or CD8+ T cells sorted from blood, collected in a trial of the OX40 agonist ivuxolimab. V and J are TRBV7-6 and TRBJ1-2; 9 bases agree with TRBD1. The TCR was taken from an adult with an advanced solid tumor such as melanoma, head and neck, liver or kidney cancer. CDR3 protein: CASTPGQGHYGYTF. The CDR3 DNA reads TGTGCCAGCACCCCGGGACAGGGCCACTATGGCTACACCTTC.